The present T cell receptor beta chain was sequenced within a study of neurological immune-mediated disorders. Trimming took 3 bases from V and 4 from J; bases not matched to a gene: 14. Germline lookup yields CDR1 LGHDT and CDR2 YNNKEL (reference sequence). CDR3 length: 18 amino acids. In the case of this clonotype: This sequence may be a read error, since a much larger clone differs from it by one base.

Via MiXCR, TCRdb re-called the 5' RACE reads, giving one row per CDR3 protein. The table shows 55,000 to 75,000 distinct CDR3 sequences, with roughly an eighth occurring only once. The sequence was collected from a woman aged 55-75 years with HTLV-1-associated myelopathy (HAM/TSP). The chain uses TRBV3-1 and TRBJ2-1; 8 nucleotides line up with TRBD2. The specimen was PBMCs. The CDR3 sequence: CASSHYRVPRGGYNEQFF. The CDR3 nucleotides are TGTGCCAGCAGCCATTACAGGGTGCCTCGGGGGGGATACAATGAGCAGTTCTTC.